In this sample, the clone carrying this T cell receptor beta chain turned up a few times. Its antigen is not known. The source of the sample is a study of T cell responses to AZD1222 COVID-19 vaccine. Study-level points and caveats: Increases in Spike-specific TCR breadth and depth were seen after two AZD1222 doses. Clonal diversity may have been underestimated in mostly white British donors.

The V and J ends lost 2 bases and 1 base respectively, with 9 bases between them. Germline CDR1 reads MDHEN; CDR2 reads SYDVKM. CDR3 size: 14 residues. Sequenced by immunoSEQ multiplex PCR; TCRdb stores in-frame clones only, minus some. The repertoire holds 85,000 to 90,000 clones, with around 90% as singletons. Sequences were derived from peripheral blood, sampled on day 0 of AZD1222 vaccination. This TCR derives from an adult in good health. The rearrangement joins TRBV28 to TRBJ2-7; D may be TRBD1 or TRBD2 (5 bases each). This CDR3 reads CASSLRDGSYEQYF. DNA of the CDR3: TGTGCCAGCAGTTTAAGGGACGGGTCCTACGAGCAGTACTTC.